One TCR beta chain is described in this entry. Assay used: immunoSEQ multiplex PCR; TCRdb lists only in-frame clones, some missing. Of roughly 80,000 clones listed, roughly 90% are singletons. This sample is part of a study of technical replicates of blood from several donors. The germline CDR1 and CDR2 sequences are MNHEY and SMNVEV (reference sequence). This CDR3 contains 14 residues. V lost 3 bases and J lost 10, with 16 bases in between. Specimen: T cells isolated from PBMCs. The sequence derives from a human donor in good health. This chain uses TRBV27 with TRBJ2-1; perhaps TRBD2 as D (6 bases). CDR3 in DNA: TGTGCCAGCAGTTTCAGCCGGGAGATAAGGGAGCAGTTCTTC. Encoded protein: CASSFSREIREQFF.